This record concerns one T cell receptor (beta chain) sequence. Its specificity is not known. The source of the sample is a study of T cell responses to AZD1222 COVID-19 vaccine. Profiling relied on immunoSEQ multiplex PCR, and the TCRdb table lists in-frame clones only, not all of them. The sample lists about 180,000 clones; about 93% were seen once. Second-dose schedules of about 4 or about 12 weeks were combined. With 6 bases removed from V and 1 base from J, the gap between germline ends came to 9 bases. The CDR3 runs to 13 residues. The germline V gene has CDR1 MNHEY and CDR2 SVGAGI. Study-level points and caveats: Baseline seropositives among AZD1222 recipients totaled only five or six. Spike regions recognized by vaccine-associated CD4 TCRs spanned the protein, led by 160-218 and 743-854.

The chain is built from TRBV6-5 and TRBJ2-5; D is uncertain. The starting material was peripheral blood, obtained 28 days after the second AZD1222 dose. The sequence derives from an adult who received the AZD1222 COVID-19 vaccine. The CDR3 coding sequence is TGTGCCAGCAGGTTGTATGTCCAAGAGACCCAGTACTTC. It yields the protein CASRLYVQETQYF.